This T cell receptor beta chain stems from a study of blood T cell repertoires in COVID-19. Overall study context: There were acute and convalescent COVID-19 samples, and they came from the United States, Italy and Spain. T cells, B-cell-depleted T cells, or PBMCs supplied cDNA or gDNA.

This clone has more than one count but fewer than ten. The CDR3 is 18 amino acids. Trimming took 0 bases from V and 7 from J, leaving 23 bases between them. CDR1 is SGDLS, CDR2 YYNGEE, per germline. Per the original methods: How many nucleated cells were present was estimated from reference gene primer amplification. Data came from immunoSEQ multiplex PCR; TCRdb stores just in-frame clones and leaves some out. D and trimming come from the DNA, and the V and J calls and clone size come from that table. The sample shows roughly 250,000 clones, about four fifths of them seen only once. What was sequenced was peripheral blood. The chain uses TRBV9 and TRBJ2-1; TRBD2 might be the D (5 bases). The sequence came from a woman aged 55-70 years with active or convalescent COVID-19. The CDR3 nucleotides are TGTGCCAGCAGCGTAGCCCCAAGTCTAGCTAACCAAGGGAATGAGCAGTTCTTC. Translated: CASSVAPSLANQGNEQFF.